This T cell receptor beta chain was identified during a study of CD8 T cells in Susac syndrome. With random hexamers, about 0.45 to 1 ug RNA was reverse transcribed. The amplification used immunoSEQ multiplex PCR on TCR beta CDR3; it spanned 54 Vbeta and 13 Jbeta. TCRdb re-called the immunoSEQ multiplex PCR reads through MiXCR, storing one row per CDR3 protein. The data contain 110,000 to 150,000 distinct CDR3 sequences, about 93% of them singletons. The table lists this clonotype with a count of one. Blood CD8+ and CD4+ T cells underwent high-throughput TCR beta sequencing. TEMRA cells were FACS-enriched, with CD8+ and CD4+ T cells isolated negatively. Germline CDR1 SGDLS, CDR2 YYNGEE. The V gene lost 3 bases and the J gene lost 1 base, with 13 bases spanning the gap. This CDR3 spans 15 amino acids.

Sequenced: CD8+ T cells from PBMCs. The V call is TRBV9, the J call TRBJ1-1, with D possibly TRBD1 on 5 matching bases. The TCR originated in a human donor in good health. As DNA, the CDR3 is TGTGCCAGCAGCGGAGTAGGGACGGAGAACACTGAAGCTTTCTTT. Translating gives CASSGVGTENTEAFF.